Listed below are T cell receptor beta chains from one sample, sequenced in a study of T cells after yellow fever vaccination. TCRdb called the 5' RACE reads again in MiXCR, with one record for every CDR3 protein. The data hold about 370,000 distinct CDR3 sequences, with approximately 10% observed a single time. The sample here was PBMCs, taken on the day of the first yellow fever vaccination. The receptors derive from a man aged 18 to 29 who received the YFV17D yellow fever vaccine. Each CDR3 is given with its conserved first and last residue. The order of the fields is J gene, V gene, D gene, clone size, CDR3 length, CDR3 DNA, CDR3 protein. D genes are given only for firm matches. Expanded clones get a size class; other rows say once, few or many, or leave the size out.

J: TRBJ1-6; V: TRBV20-1; D: -; size: -; length: 15; DNA: TGCGGCTCCCCGATCCAGTCCGGCGATAATTCACCCCTCCACTTT; CDR3: CGSPIQSGDNSPLHF
J: TRBJ2-7; V: TRBV12-3/TRBV12-4; D: -; size: -; length: 14; DNA: TGTGCCAGCAGTTTAGAGGCCGGCCGACACGAGCAGTACTTC; CDR3: CASSLEAGRHEQYF
J: TRBJ1-1; V: TRBV20-1; D: -; size: -; length: 13; DNA: TGCAGTGCTAGAGAGAGCTTGAACACTGAAGCTTTCTTT; CDR3: CSARESLNTEAFF
J: TRBJ2-1; V: TRBV7-3; D: TRBD2; size: many; length: 16; DNA: TGTGCCAGCAGCTACCCCGGGAGTAGCGGGGGCAATGAGCAGTTCTTC; CDR3: CASSYPGSSGGNEQFF
J: TRBJ2-7; V: TRBV27; D: -; size: -; length: 13; DNA: TGTGCCAGCAGTTTAAGTTACTCCTACGAGCAGTACTTC; CDR3: CASSLSYSYEQYF
J: TRBJ2-5; V: TRBV29-1; D: -; size: -; length: 12; DNA: TGCAGCGTTTTAACAGCCAAAGAGACCCAGTACTTC; CDR3: CSVLTAKETQYF
J: TRBJ2-5; V: TRBV20-1; D: -; size: -; length: 15; DNA: TGCAGTGCTAGAGTGTACGGGGTTCGGGCAGAGACCCAGTACTTC; CDR3: CSARVYGVRAETQYF
J: TRBJ1-2; V: TRBV12-3/TRBV12-4; D: -; size: -; length: 13; DNA: TGTGCCAGCAGTACGACCATAAACTATGGCTACACCTTC; CDR3: CASSTTINYGYTF
J: TRBJ2-7; V: TRBV3-1; D: -; size: few; length: 13; DNA: TGTGCCAGCAGCCAAGGTCCCTCCTACGAGCAGTACTTC; CDR3: CASSQGPSYEQYF
J: TRBJ1-1; V: TRBV7-9; D: -; size: few; length: 13; DNA: TGTGCCAGCAGCTTGAGGGTCACGGCTGAAGCTTTCTTT; CDR3: CASSLRVTAEAFF
J: TRBJ1-6; V: TRBV10-3; D: -; size: -; length: 16; DNA: TGTGCCATCAGTCCCCGAGAACGGTCCTATAATTCACCCCTCCACTTT; CDR3: CAISPRERSYNSPLHF
J: TRBJ2-1; V: TRBV5-1; D: TRBD2; size: few; length: 15; DNA: TGCGCCAGCAGCTACCGACTAGCGGGGGTCAATGAGCAGTTCTTC; CDR3: CASSYRLAGVNEQFF
J: TRBJ2-3; V: TRBV5-1; D: TRBD1; size: few; length: 14; DNA: TGCGCCAGCAGCCCTCGACAGGGCCCAGATACGCAGTATTTT; CDR3: CASSPRQGPDTQYF
J: TRBJ2-1; V: TRBV6-2/TRBV6-3; D: -; size: -; length: 11; DNA: TGTGCCAGCAGTTCCGGGGGTTCGCAGTTCTTC; CDR3: CASSSGGSQFF
J: TRBJ2-3; V: TRBV11-2; D: TRBD2; size: few; length: 20; DNA: TGTGCCAGCAGCTCGGGGGTACCGGGACTCGCCGGGGGGAGCACAGATACGCAGTATTTT; CDR3: CASSSGVPGLAGGSTDTQYF
J: TRBJ2-5; V: TRBV20-1; D: -; size: few; length: 11; DNA: TGCAGTGCTAAGATTGGGGAGACCCAGTACTTC; CDR3: CSAKIGETQYF
J: TRBJ2-1; V: TRBV6-5; D: TRBD1; size: -; length: 16; DNA: TGTGCCAGCAGTTCGGGAAACAGGGGATCAACCAATGAGCAGTTCTTC; CDR3: CASSSGNRGSTNEQFF
J: TRBJ1-2; V: TRBV6-2/TRBV6-3; D: -; size: few; length: 14; DNA: TGTGCCAGCAGCTCATCGGGGTGGGATCTTGGCTACACCTTC; CDR3: CASSSSGWDLGYTF
J: TRBJ2-3; V: TRBV5-1; D: TRBD2; size: few; length: 16; DNA: TGCGCCAGCAGCTTGGGGACTAGCGGCGTCACAGATACGCAGTATTTT; CDR3: CASSLGTSGVTDTQYF
J: TRBJ2-3; V: TRBV20-1; D: -; size: few; length: 13; DNA: TGCAGTGCCCGGGGTCCCACAGTGGATACGCAGTATTTT; CDR3: CSARGPTVDTQYF
J: TRBJ1-5; V: TRBV4-1; D: TRBD1; size: few; length: 14; DNA: TGCGCCAGCAGCCAACCGGGACAGAAAAGGCCCCAGCATTTT; CDR3: CASSQPGQKRPQHF
J: TRBJ1-4; V: TRBV25-1; D: -; size: -; length: 15; DNA: TGTGCCAGCAGTGGACTCACCTTCAGTCGGGAAAAACTGTTTTTT; CDR3: CASSGLTFSREKLFF
J: TRBJ1-1; V: TRBV18; D: -; size: -; length: 15; DNA: TGTGCCAGCTCACCACCGTCGGACAGGAACACTGAAGCTTTCTTT; CDR3: CASSPPSDRNTEAFF
J: TRBJ1-2; V: TRBV12-3/TRBV12-4; D: -; size: few; length: 13; DNA: TGTGCCAGCAGTTTCGGGGAAACCTATGGCTACACCTTC; CDR3: CASSFGETYGYTF
J: TRBJ1-2; V: TRBV18; D: TRBD1; size: once; length: 15; DNA: TGTGCCAGCTCACGAGACAGGGGGCCCAACTATGGCTACACCTTC; CDR3: CASSRDRGPNYGYTF